This TCR beta chain was found in a study of shared clonotypes between healthy human individuals. The CDR3 covers 12 residues. Germline loops: CDR1 SGHNT, CDR2 YYREEE (reference sequence). Trimming took 4 bases from V and 1 from J, leaving 5 bases between them. Repertoires were generated with immunoSEQ multiplex PCR, while TCRdb's copy carries only in-frame clones and drops some. The sample consists of around 1.9 million clones, roughly 91% of them appearing once. CD45RO negativity and positive selection for CCR7 defined naive CD8 cells, a population that excluded terminally differentiated effector memory CD45RA+ cells.

Material: naive CD8+ T cells from PBMCs. The V call is TRBV5-4, the J call TRBJ1-1; D call uncertain. This receptor was identified in a man aged 18-30 years in good health. Some clones in this sample may be carry-over from other donors' samples. Written as DNA, the CDR3 is TGTGCCAGCAGCCGGGGGAACACTGAAGCTTTCTTT. Its translation is CASSRGNTEAFF.